Included here is one TCR beta chain sequence, with context. Its antigen is not identified. Building of the TCR beta libraries involved iRepertoire HTBI primers and Arm-PCR of CDR3 regions. TCRdb reprocessed the multiplex PCR reads with MiXCR, giving one entry per CDR3 protein. The sample comprises approximately 290,000 distinct CDR3 sequences, around a fifth of which are singletons, and 45% to 70% rests with the top ten. Time point given: persistent/refractory GD, antithyroid drugs over 5 years with positive TRAb. Preparation of the TCR library used RNA extracted from PBMCs. The data originate from a study of regulatory T cells in long-lasting Graves disease. Study conclusions and caveats: Repertoires from persistent disease leaned toward TRBV28, TRBJ1-2 and TRBJ2-5.

Trimming took 6 bases from V and 2 from J, leaving 11 bases between them. There are 13 residues in the CDR3. Germline V lookup: CDR1 MNHEY, CDR2 SMNVEV (reference sequence). The chain links TRBV27 to TRBJ2-7; D could derive from TRBD1 or TRBD2 (5 bases each). Sample: peripheral blood mononuclear cells (PBMCs), taken when the disease was refractory, from a patient treated with antithyroid drugs. This TCR was sampled from a female donor with Graves disease. The CDR3 DNA sequence: TGTGCCAGCAGCAGGGACCTAACCTACGAGCAGTACTTC. It codes for CASSRDLTYEQYF.